Reported below is one T cell receptor beta chain. Its cognate antigen has yet to be identified. Base-call qualities are not available, and no considerably larger clone is one nucleotide away. The data were taken from a study of regulatory T cells in long-lasting Graves disease (dated by TCRdb to the early 2020s). Notes on the research overall: In the newly diagnosed Graves' disease group, patients had been taking antithyroid drugs for less than 3 months. Peripheral blood TCR sequencing and RNA sequencing compared persistent Graves' disease patients with newly diagnosed Graves' disease patients. The study was registered as a clinical trial and conducted in China. A total of around 35 samples underwent TCR sequencing, from about 13 patients with persistent Graves' disease and approximately 20 patients with newly diagnosed Graves' disease.

The time point label, read with the paper, signifies: newly diagnosed GD, antithyroid drugs for less than 3 months. For both TCR sequencing and RNA sequencing, RNA was extracted from PBMCs in TRIzol. The diagnosis of Graves' disease was made according to American Thyroid Association guidelines. Recruitment of patients was carried out at an endocrinology department in Xi'an, China. Each patient gave around 9 milliliters of peripheral blood, collected in an EDTA anticoagulant tube. Ficoll Paque Plus density gradient separation was used to isolate PBMCs, and no further T cell sorting was done. RNA quality was checked with an Agilent 2100 Bioanalyzer and agarose gel, and concentration with a NanoDrop 2000. The investigation overall reported the following: Only the TCR beta chain was sequenced and analyzed. Patients with persistent disease shared more public clonotypes (approximately 2,500) than newly diagnosed patients did (nearly 1,000). Only peripheral blood was studied, because thyroid tissue, the primary lesion, was inaccessible. The authors acknowledged the small sample size as a limitation that may reduce accuracy. Compared with newly diagnosed patients, persistent Graves' disease patients had lower TCR Shannon entropy and fewer highly expanded clones, which suggests clonal expansion.

The method was multiplex PCR. The reads were generated on an Illumina HiSeq 4000. CDR3 regions were amplified by Arm-PCR with iRepertoire HTBI primers to construct TCR beta libraries. PCR products were gel purified before sequencing. For the original study's pipeline: Across samples, 60 to 75 TRBV and 14 TRBJ segments were identified and used for gene usage analysis of CDR3 amino acid clonotypes. COPE and FqMerger were used to merge filtered high-quality paired reads into contigs. BLAST was used to align contigs to the IMGT TRBV, TRBD and TRBJ reference genes, and CDR3 was defined following IMGT. Clonotypes above 0.1% frequency were classified as highly expanded clones. Repertoire diversity was measured by Shannon entropy, and V-J evenness by the Gini coefficient. A clonotype was considered public if more than one individual shared it. Using fastp trimming at Q25 and MiXCR clonotype assembly, TCRdb reanalyzed the public sequencing data and kept in-frame beta chains. All rows with the same CDR3 protein become a single entry with the most common DNA and genes. The V and J calls come from TCRdb's annotation, not from the publication. The sample table holds 500,000 to 700,000 distinct CDR3 sequences, of which roughly 15% were seen once. The ten top clones hold around 18% of the sample.

The sample was also reused in another study, on T cells in Graves' hyperthyroidism and ophthalmopathy. As noted in the second study: A patient counted as having stable Graves' hyperthyroidism if no progression to ophthalmopathy occurred over 18 months of follow-up. Hyperthyroidism patients were newly diagnosed, had a disease duration of under 2 months, and were aged 18 to 65 years. Any patient with an uncontrolled infection, another autoimmune disease, pregnancy or lactation was excluded. Diagnoses were based on clinical symptoms, serum thyroxine and TRAb, thyroid ultrasound and orbital computed tomography. For the first round of RT-PCR on the TCR CDR3, the HTBI primer set was used together with the Qiagen OneStep RT-PCR kit. Blood samples also contained most of the expanded thyroid clonotypes (frequency above 0.001), which suggests that blood repertoires may reflect thyroid immune responses. In cross-validation, a model built on a 13 V-J signature told ophthalmopathy apart from stable hyperthyroidism with under 90% sensitivity and about 81% specificity, and in testing the same model reached 80%/75%. During validation, the model predicted progression to ophthalmopathy a median of roughly 7.1 months ahead of onset, with more than 55% sensitivity and almost 75% specificity. To identify distinguishing TCR V-J signatures, a discovery cohort of around 100 patients was used, comprising fewer than 45 with Graves' ophthalmopathy and 57 with stable Graves' hyperthyroidism. Prospective prediction of ophthalmopathy was tested in an independent validation cohort consisting of under 20 hyperthyroidism patients and approximately 16 patients who later progressed to ophthalmopathy. The approximately 95 discovery patients were divided at random into training and test sets in a 7:3 ratio. In more than 5 Graves' hyperthyroidism patients, the study also compared T-cell repertoires from thyroid tissue with T-cell repertoires from blood. After sampling, hyperthyroidism patients received methimazole starting at 30 mg daily, and ophthalmopathy patients received high-dose intravenous methylprednisolone. Libraries were constructed in a second round of multiplex PCR, after which size selection and purification were carried out. Sequencing of the libraries was done on an Illumina HiSeq2000 using paired-end 100 bp reads. SOAPnuke was used to process the raw data, throwing out any read that contained adapters or uncalled bases, had a mean Phred below 15, or lacked an exact constant-primer or identifier match. COPE v1.2.5 was used to merge high-quality paired reads, and clonotypes were defined as unique nucleotide sequences. MiTCR v1.1 was used to align the clonotypes against IMGT TRBV, TRBD and TRBJ reference segments. Only V-J combinations with frequency above 0.0001, covering approximately 99% of repertoires, were analysed. A TCS score was defined as the ratio of F50 (clonal expansion) to E x V (chaos), with BLOSUM62-based TCRdist applied between CDR3 peptides within each V-J. Welch's t-statistics and random forest reduced 500 to 650 V-J features to fewer than 15, which were used in a naive Bayes classifier (R e1071). No statistical method was used to fix the sample size in advance, and group allocation was not hidden from the investigators. TCR Vbeta CDR3 sequencing of some 140 peripheral blood samples (43 ophthalmopathy, 75 to 85 hyperthyroidism and roughly 17 progressor patients) is reported in the paper.

The TCR comes from a woman in her twenties or thirties with Graves disease. Donor details come from another sample of the same person, matched by shared clones. Sequences were derived from peripheral blood mononuclear cells (PBMCs), sampled at new diagnosis, from a patient treated with antithyroid drugs.

DNA sequence: TGTGCCAGCAGCTTAGCGGTCGGGACTGCCTACGAGCAGTACTTC. Its translation reads: CASSLAVGTAYEQYF. The chain couples TRBV7-6 to TRBJ2-7; TRBD2 is perhaps the D gene, given 6 matching bases. The V and J ends are trimmed by 0 bases and 2 bases, leaving 11 bases between them. The CDR3 measures 15 amino acids from cysteine to phenylalanine. Left in the record is the CDR3 DNA by itself, 45 bases read in frame from the first base. CDR1 SGHVS and CDR2 FNYEAQ were looked up in the germline V gene.